This T cell receptor (beta chain) derives from a study of PD-L1 blockade in urothelial cancer. Repertoires were generated with immunoSEQ multiplex PCR, while TCRdb's copy carries only in-frame clones and drops some. The data contain around 63,000 clones, 75% to 90% of them singletons. Indicated time point: pretreatment peripheral blood. The CDR3 loop spans 15 amino acids. Germline CDR1 SGDLS, CDR2 YYNGEE. V was cut by 2 bases and J by 1 base, with 12 bases left in between. The sequence was collected from a man between 65 and 85 years old with urothelial cancer. The chain combines TRBV9 with TRBJ2-5; no clear D gene. This specimen consisted of PBMCs, obtained around atezolizumab (anti-PD-L1) treatment. This CDR3 is CASSVTMKIQETQYF. The CDR3 DNA sequence: TGTGCCAGCAGCGTGACAATGAAGATCCAAGAGACCCAGTACTTC.